The 22 T cell receptor beta chains below come from one sample, sequenced in a study of blood T cell repertoires in COVID-19. Repertoires were generated with immunoSEQ multiplex PCR, while TCRdb's copy carries only in-frame clones and drops some. Among more than 140,000 clones listed, just over 85% were seen once. Sequencing was done on a sample of peripheral blood. The receptors were gathered from an older woman with acute or convalescent COVID-19.

This chain connects TRBV2 to TRBJ2-7; D possibly corresponds to TRBD1 (6 bases). The germline CDR1 and CDR2 sequences are SNHLY and FYNNEI. The CDR3 is 12 residues long. Trimming took 3 bases from V and 7 from J, leaving 10 bases between them. The CDR3 loop is CASSDSDREQYF. Here the CDR3 DNA reads TGTGCCAGCAGTGATTCCGACAGGGAGCAGTACTTC.

This clone was counted once. The V gene is TRBV11-3, the J gene TRBJ2-5, with 9 bases matching TRBD2. Per the germline V gene, CDR1 is SGHNT and CDR2 is YENEEA. The J segment lost 5 bases and the V segment lost 1 base, leaving 2 bases of the junction unmatched. The CDR3 covers 14 residues. CDR3 nucleotides: TGTGCCAGCAGCTTAGCGACTAGCGGTGAGACCCAGTACTTC. Its translation: CASSLATSGETQYF.

Written as DNA, the CDR3 is TGTGCCAGCAGCTTACTTAGGACAGTGGCGGGTCCTGGGGCCAACGTCCTGACTTTC. This sequence encodes CASSLLRTVAGPGANVLTF. V gene TRBV11-2 combines with J gene TRBJ2-6, with D possibly matching TRBD1 (6 bases). CDR3 length: 19 amino acids. V lost 2 bases and J lost 2, with 19 bases in between. In germline, CDR1 is SGHAT, CDR2 FQNNGV.

The rearrangement links TRBV9 to TRBJ2-3, with a tentative D call TRBD2 (7 bases). The CDR3 runs 17 residues. V was shortened by 2 bases and J by 1 base, with 17 bases between the two germline ends. The germline V gene encodes CDR1 SGDLS and CDR2 YYNGEE. In DNA form, the CDR3 reads TGTGCCAGCAGCGTCCGGGCGGGGGCCCGGGGCACAGATACGCAGTATTTT. Residues: CASSVRAGARGTDTQYF.

The V call is TRBV2, the J call TRBJ2-3, with 11 bases identical to TRBD2. The junction had 8 bases not matched to a gene; V was cut back by 10 bases and J by 5 bases. This CDR3 is built from 14 residues. Germline CDR1 is SNHLY and CDR2 is FYNNEI. This CDR3 is CANSLAGGGDTQYF. CDR3 nucleotides: TGTGCCAACTCCCTAGCGGGGGGAGGAGATACGCAGTATTTT. Filled out from reference TRBV2 and TRBJ2-3, the complete variable domain reads EPEVTQTPSHQVTQMGQEVILRCVPISNHLYFYWYRQILGQKVEFLVSFYNNEISEKSEIFDDQFSVERPDGSNFTLKIRSTKLEDSAMYFCANSLAGGGDTQYFGPGTRLTVL.

The V call is TRBV9, the J call TRBJ1-6, with 7 bases aligning to TRBD1. CDR3 length: 16 residues. Trimming cost V 4 bases and J 5 bases; bases outside gene matches: 9. Germline V gene lookup returns CDR1 SGDLS and CDR2 YYNGEE. CDR3 sequence: CASSLRAGTDNSPLHF. CDR3 nucleotides: TGTGCCAGCAGCCTCCGGGCGGGGACAGATAATTCACCCCTCCACTTT. The full variable domain, rest sourced from reference TRBV9 and TRBJ1-6, is DSGVTQTPKHLITATGQRVTLRCSPRSGDLSVYWYQQSLDQGLQFLIQYYNGEERAKGNILERFSAQQFPDLHSELNLSSLELGDSALYFCASSLRAGTDNSPLHFGNGTRLTVT.

This chain's CDR3 is CASSSLLTGSLDSPLHF. CDR3 bases: TGTGCCAGCAGCAGTCTACTAACAGGGTCGCTAGATTCACCCCTCCACTTT. V gene TRBV7-2 combines with J gene TRBJ1-6; D may be TRBD1 (6 bases). Between the trimmed V and J ends, which lost 5 bases and 8 bases, there was a span of 22 bases. The germline CDR1 and CDR2 sequences are SGHTA and FQGNSA. The CDR3 runs 17 residues. The full variable domain, rest sourced from reference TRBV7-2 and TRBJ1-6, is GAGVSQSPSNKVTEKGKDVELRCDPISGHTALYWYRQSLGQGLEFLIYFQGNSAPDKSGLPSDRFSAERTGGSVSTLTIQRTQQEDSAVYLCASSSLLTGSLDSPLHFGNGTRLTVT.

The chain combines TRBV2 with TRBJ2-2; possible D gene TRBD1, 6 bases. CDR1 and CDR2 (germline): SNHLY, FYNNEI. V gave up 6 bases and J gave up 5 bases, with 10 bases separating them. The CDR3 contains 13 residues. The CDR3 is CASSGQGTGELFF. As DNA, the CDR3 is TGTGCCAGCAGCGGCCAGGGGACCGGGGAGCTGTTTTTT.

The chain carries TRBV5-8 and TRBJ1-5; D perhaps matches TRBD1 (5 bases). Germline CDR1 reads SGHTS; CDR2 reads YDEGEE. V lost 3 bases to trimming and J lost 2 bases, with 12 bases between them. The length of the CDR3 is 15 residues. CDR3: CASSSRVVGNQPQHF. In DNA form, the CDR3 reads TGTGCCAGCAGCTCCAGGGTCGTTGGCAATCAGCCCCAGCATTTT.

This chain connects TRBV6-2 or TRBV6-3 to TRBJ2-5, with D hard to call. V was cut by 2 bases and J by 5 bases, with 15 bases left in between. Germline values: CDR1 MNHEY, CDR2 SVGEGT. This CDR3 has 15 amino acids. The CDR3 here is CASSYRVKARETQYF. The CDR3, as DNA: TGTGCCAGCAGTTACCGGGTGAAGGCGAGGGAGACCCAGTACTTC.

This sequence joins TRBV10-3 and TRBJ2-7; TRBD2 might be the D (5 bases). The CDR3 runs to 13 residues. Germline values: CDR1 ENHRY, CDR2 SYGVKD. The germline V and J ends were trimmed by 3 bases and 7 bases, with 13 bases remaining between them. This chain's CDR3 is CAISETYEGEQYF. CDR3 nucleotides: TGTGCCATCAGTGAAACTTACGAGGGTGAGCAGTACTTC.

In its sample, this clone was seen many times. The chain carries TRBV14 and TRBJ1-3; D unresolved. Germline V lookup: CDR1 SGHDN, CDR2 FVKESK. The CDR3 length is 14 residues. Between the trimmed V and J ends, which lost 3 bases and 4 bases, there was a span of 10 bases. The DNA for the CDR3 is TGTGCCAGCAGCCAGACTTGGCCCGGAAACACCATATATTTT. It is translated as CASSQTWPGNTIYF.

This clone appeared once. This chain joins TRBV11-3 and TRBJ2-7; 10 nucleotides line up with TRBD1. The germline V gene encodes CDR1 SGHNT and CDR2 YENEEA. The V and J ends lost 5 bases and 5 bases, in that order; junction bases with no gene match: 12. The CDR3 runs 16 residues. The DNA of the CDR3 is TGTGCCAGCAGCCGTCTCCAGGGACAGGGGATCCACGAGCAGTACTTC. Residues: CASSRLQGQGIHEQYF.

This chain joins TRBV27 and TRBJ2-1; 10 bases fit TRBD2. Germline lookup yields CDR1 MNHEY and CDR2 SMNVEV (reference sequence). CDR3 length: 18 residues. V lost 4 bases and J lost 14; bases outside the gene matches: 23. In DNA, the CDR3 is TGTGCCAGCAGTTCCACCCCTCTAGCGGGACTAGCGAGGGAGCGAGAGTTCTTC. It specifies CASSSTPLAGLAREREFF.

The genes are TRBV24-1 and TRBJ2-5; perhaps D is TRBD1 or TRBD2 (5 bases each). CDR3 length equals 17 residues. V was cut by 4 bases and J by 0 bases, with 17 bases left in between. Germline assignment: CDR1 KGHDR and CDR2 SFDVKD. CDR3 nucleotide sequence: TGTGCCACCAGTGACTTGGGGGAGTTAGCAGACCAAGAGACCCAGTACTTC. Encoded protein: CATSDLGELADQETQYF.

The chain links TRBV28 to TRBJ1-2; TRBD1 might be the D (6 bases). Trimming stripped 2 bases from V and 4 bases from J, with 11 bases between. CDR1 is MDHEN and CDR2 is SYDVKM in the germline V gene. There are 14 residues in the CDR3. CDR3 amino acids: CASSLLDRSYGYTF. CDR3 DNA sequence: TGTGCCAGCAGTTTACTAGACAGGTCCTATGGCTACACCTTC.

The rearrangement uses TRBV5-4 and TRBJ1-5, with a possible D match to TRBD1 (5 bases). The CDR3 is made up of 18 amino acids. Trimming left V 0 bases short and J 1 base short, with 17 bases between. Germline V gene sequence: CDR1 SGHNT, CDR2 YYREEE (reference sequence). The CDR3 spells CASSLGPTAQRSNQPQHF. The CDR3 bases are TGTGCCAGCAGCTTGGGTCCGACAGCCCAAAGGAGCAATCAGCCCCAGCATTTT.

The V and J genes are TRBV19 and TRBJ1-5; D is unclear. Per germline, CDR1 LNHDA and CDR2 SQIVND (reference sequence). V was trimmed by 7 bases and J by 9 bases, leaving 16 bases between them. CDR3 length equals 13 residues. In DNA form, the CDR3 reads TGTGCCAGTACCTCCCCAGGCGTCGGGCCCCAGCATTTT. It is translated as CASTSPGVGPQHF.

The chain combines TRBV7-9 with TRBJ2-7; tentatively, D is TRBD2 (5 bases). Trimming shortened V by 5 bases and J by 5 bases, and 10 bases separated the two germline ends. CDR1 is SEHNR, CDR2 FQNEAQ, per germline (reference sequence). The CDR3 totals 12 residues. In nucleotides, the CDR3 is TGTGCCAGCAGCCCCCCTAGCAACGAGCAGTACTTC. Translated, it gives CASSPPSNEQYF.

The chain combines TRBV5-1 with TRBJ1-1, with a possible D match to TRBD1 (5 bases). The CDR3 is 15 residues long. CDR1 is SGHRS, CDR2 YFSETQ, per germline. With 0 bases removed from V and 3 bases from J, the gap between germline ends came to 12 bases. In DNA, the CDR3 is TGCGCCAGCAGCTTGGAAGGGGCCCCTGACACTGAAGCTTTCTTT. As protein: CASSLEGAPDTEAFF. The whole variable domain, remainder taken from reference TRBV5-1 and TRBJ1-1, is KAGVTQTPRYLIKTRGQQVTLSCSPISGHRSVSWYQQTPGQGLQFLFEYFSETQRNKGNFPGRFSGRQFSNSRSEMNVSTLELGDSALYLCASSLEGAPDTEAFFGQGTRLTVV.

The rearrangement joins TRBV5-1 to TRBJ2-2; 11 bases map to TRBD2. There are 16 residues in the CDR3. The J segment lost 4 bases and the V segment lost 4 bases, leaving 6 bases of the junction unmatched. The germline CDR1 and CDR2 sequences are SGHRS and YFSETQ. The CDR3 region is CASSPRTSGFTGELFF. The CDR3 nucleotides are TGCGCCAGCAGCCCAAGGACTAGCGGGTTCACCGGGGAGCTGTTTTTT. The full variable domain, with the rest looked up from reference TRBV5-1 and TRBJ2-2, is KAGVTQTPRYLIKTRGQQVTLSCSPISGHRSVSWYQQTPGQGLQFLFEYFSETQRNKGNFPGRFSGRQFSNSRSEMNVSTLELGDSALYLCASSPRTSGFTGELFFGEGSRLTVL.

The rearrangement joins TRBV29-1 to TRBJ1-2; 11 positions match TRBD1. The germline gives CDR1 SQVTM, CDR2 ANQGSEA. Trimming cost V 6 bases and J 8 bases; bases outside gene matches: 8. The CDR3 totals 13 residues. The CDR3 region has the DNA TGCAGCGTGCCCCGGGACAGGGGGAGCGGCTACACCTTC. Translating it yields CSVPRDRGSGYTF. The full variable domain, with the rest looked up from reference TRBV29-1 and TRBJ1-2, is SAVISQKPSRDICQRGTSLTIQCQVDSQVTMMFWYRQQPGQSLTLIATANQGSEATYESGFVIDKFPISRPNLTFSTLTVSNMSPEDSSIYLCSVPRDRGSGYTFGSGTRLTVV.